The entry that follows covers one T cell receptor (beta chain) sequence. Relative to the germline gene, one junction end is altered; a read error may explain this. The CDR3 consists of 10 residues. CDR1 and CDR2 (germline): MDHEN, SYDVKM. PCR primers comprised 60 Vbeta and 13 Jbeta primers. TCRdb keeps only in-frame clones here, not all; method: immunoSEQ multiplex PCR. The data contain approximately 100,000 clones, roughly 80% of them singletons. These data come from a study of cytomegalovirus exposure and HLA in healthy donors. The specimen was PBMCs. The sequence was obtained from a man in his 60s in good health and CMV-seronegative. The chain has TRBV28 and TRBJ1-3; 11 bases fit TRBD1. Here the CDR3 DNA reads TGTGCCAGCTTCGGGACAGGGGGGAATTTT. This translates into CASFGTGGNF. The whole variable domain, remainder taken from reference TRBV28 and TRBJ1-3, is DVKVTQSSRYLVKRTGEKVFLECVQDMDHENMFWYRQDPGLGLRLIYFSYDVKMKEKGDIPEGYSVSREKKERFSLILESASTNQTSMYLCASFGTGGNFGEGSWLTVV.